These T cell receptor beta chains were read from a single sample in a study of cytomegalovirus exposure and HLA in healthy donors. Sequencing was performed with immunoSEQ multiplex PCR; in TCRdb, only in-frame clones are kept and a portion is missing. The repertoire holds 90,000 to 150,000 clones, with 60% to 85% as singletons. Sequenced sample: PBMCs. These TCRs come from a man aged 50-60 years in good health and CMV-seropositive. CDR3s include the opening cysteine and the closing phenylalanine or tryptophan. A D gene is named only where the DNA matches it firmly. Size is omitted from some rows. Given values are once, few, many or a class for expanded clones.

TRBJ2-4 NA NA TRBV4-2 TGTGCCAGCAGCCAAGAAAGGGGGAGAGGGGCTGGGGCCAAAAACATTCAGTACTTC CASSQERGRGAGAKNIQYF
TRBJ1-6 NA NA TRBV10-3 TGTGCCATCCACCGGGACACAAATTCACCCCTCCACTTT CAIHRDTNSPLHF
TRBJ2-3 NA TRBD2 TRBV6-5 TGTGCCAGCGGGGGACTAGCGGGGTCTAGTACGCAGTATTTT CASGGLAGSSTQYF
TRBJ1-5 NA TRBD1 TRBV19 TGTGCCAATAGTATGACAGGGGATCAGCCCCAGCATTTT CANSMTGDQPQHF
TRBJ1-2 NA NA TRBV29-1 TGCAGCGCGGGGGAATGGGCAAATGGCTACACCTTC CSAGEWANGYTF
TRBJ2-7 NA TRBD1 TRBV28 TGTGCCAGTGCGTCAGGACAGGGCTACGAGCAGTACTTC CASASGQGYEQYF
TRBJ1-2 few NA TRBV6-5 TGTGCCAGCAGCTCCCCCGGGGGGAACTATGGCTACACCTTC CASSSPGGNYGYTF
TRBJ2-7 NA NA TRBV21-1 TGTGCCAGCAGCAAAGTGTCTAGCGGTTCCTACGAGCAGTACTTC CASSKVSSGSYEQYF
TRBJ2-3 once TRBD2 TRBV5-1 TGCGCCAGCACCTATAGCGGGGCTTACACAGATACGCAGTATTTT CASTYSGAYTDTQYF
TRBJ2-7 NA TRBD1 TRBV27 TGTGCCAGCAGTTTAATCTTCAGGGGGCCCAAATACGAGCAGTACTTC CASSLIFRGPKYEQYF
TRBJ2-2 NA NA TRBV2 TGTGCCAGCAGTAGCCGACAGGATACCGGGGAGCTGTTTTTT CASSSRQDTGELFF
TRBJ2-7 NA NA TRBV6-1 TGTGCCAGCATGAGGCGGGACTACGAGCAGTACTTC CASMRRDYEQYF
TRBJ2-2 NA TRBD1 TRBV10-1 TGCGCCAGCAGTAAGGACAGGGCGGCGAACACCGGGGAGCTGTTTTTT CASSKDRAANTGELFF
TRBJ2-3 NA TRBD2 TRBV9 TGTGCCAGCAGCGCCGGGACTAGTCCAGATACGCAGTATTTT CASSAGTSPDTQYF
TRBJ2-7 NA TRBD1 TRBV4-1 TGCGCCAGCAGCCAAGATCACAGGACAGGGGCCTACGAGCAGTACTTC CASSQDHRTGAYEQYF
TRBJ2-7 once NA TRBV14 TGTGCCAGCAGCCAAGTAGGTAGGGGGGGCAGCCTGGAGCAGTACTTC CASSQVGRGGSLEQYF
TRBJ1-1 NA NA TRBV18 TGTGCCAGCTCACCCCAGGGGACTATGAACACTGAAGCTTTCTTT CASSPQGTMNTEAFF
TRBJ1-3 NA TRBD1 TRBV5-4 TGTGCCAGCAGCCGGACAGGGAGAGCTGGAAACACCATATATTTT CASSRTGRAGNTIYF
TRBJ1-5 NA NA TRBV15 TGTGCCACCAGCAGAGACAGGCTGACCAATCAGCCCCAGCATTTT CATSRDRLTNQPQHF
TRBJ2-7 NA TRBD2 TRBV6-7 TGTGCCAGCAGTTACTCAAATCCCCCAGCTAGCGGGGGAGGAGAGCAGTACTTC CASSYSNPPASGGGEQYF
TRBJ2-5 NA TRBD1 TRBV5-6 TGTGCCAGCAGCTTAGGGGACAGAGAAGAGACCCAGTACTTC CASSLGDREETQYF
TRBJ2-5 NA TRBD2 TRBV4-1 TGCGCCAGCAGCCAACCAGGACTAGCGGGGGGAGAGACCCAGTACTTC CASSQPGLAGGETQYF
TRBJ2-3 NA NA TRBV21-1 TGTGCCAGCAGCAAAGAGGCGAGGTTAAAACGGTATTTT CASSKEARLKRYF
TRBJ1-2 NA TRBD1 TRBV9 TGTGCCAGCAGCGTAGACCGGACAGGGAGGTATGGCTACACCTTC CASSVDRTGRYGYTF
TRBJ2-5 few TRBD2 TRBV7-6 TGTGCCAGCGCCCTGTGGCGGGAGGCGGTAGAGACCCAGTACTTC CASALWREAVETQYF
TRBJ1-2 NA NA TRBV6-5 TGTGCCAGCAGTTACAGGGGGAGTCACACCTTC CASSYRGSHTF
TRBJ2-5 NA NA TRBV18 TGTGCCAGCTCACCGAGGGCTTTCGTTTGGGAGCAGTACTTC CASSPRAFVWEQYF
TRBJ2-7 NA NA TRBV5-4 TGTGCCAGCAGCTTAGGGCCGGGGGAGAACTACGAGCAGTACTTC CASSLGPGENYEQYF
TRBJ1-1 NA NA TRBV5-1 TGCGCCAGCAGCTTGGTCGTCAGGGCCCCTGAAGCTTTCTTT CASSLVVRAPEAFF
TRBJ1-1 NA TRBD1 TRBV27 TGTGCCAGCAGTTACTATCGACAGGGGACAAACACTGAAGCTTTCTTT CASSYYRQGTNTEAFF
TRBJ1-2 NA NA TRBV21-1 TGTGCCAGCAGTACAGGGGACTATGGCTACACCTTC CASSTGDYGYTF
TRBJ1-1 few NA TRBV10-3 TGTGCCATCAGTGGAGGATGGGAGGGAGGGGGAGGAATAACTGAAGCTTTCTTT CAISGGWEGGGGITEAFF
TRBJ2-5 NA NA TRBV10-2 TGCGCCAGCAGTGAGCAGGGGACGGGGACCCAGTACTTC CASSEQGTGTQYF
TRBJ2-7 NA TRBD1 TRBV5-4 TGTGCCAGCAGTCGGGGACAGTTCGAGCAGTACTTC CASSRGQFEQYF
TRBJ2-1 NA TRBD2 TRBV6-6 TGTGCCAGCACCCCGGGGCGGGGGGGCAACAATGAGCAGTTCTTC CASTPGRGGNNEQFF
TRBJ1-2 NA NA TRBV6-5 TGTGCCAGCAGTAGCCGGGAGGATGGCTACACCTTC CASSSREDGYTF
TRBJ1-1 NA NA TRBV6-5 TGTGCCAGCGGAGCAGGGATAAACACTGAAGCTTTCTTT CASGAGINTEAFF
TRBJ2-3 NA TRBD2 TRBV5-1 TGCGCCAGCAGTTTCATAGCGGGGGCCACAGATACGCAGTATTTT CASSFIAGATDTQYF
TRBJ2-1 few NA TRBV2 TGTGCCAGCAGTCCTATTCCTTACAATGAGCAGTTCTTC CASSPIPYNEQFF
TRBJ2-2 NA TRBD2 TRBV6-1 TGTGCCAGCAGTGAGCTGGGGGGGAGCGACACCGGGGAGCTGTTTTTT CASSELGGSDTGELFF
TRBJ1-1 NA NA TRBV28 TGTGCCAGCAGCATCCCCCCGAACACTGAAGCTTTCTTT CASSIPPNTEAFF
TRBJ1-2 NA NA TRBV6-1 TGTGCCAGCAGTGAAGCGTCCGGACAGCGATACTATGGCTACACCTTC CASSEASGQRYYGYTF
TRBJ2-1 NA NA TRBV15 TGTGCCACCAGCAGAGATGGGGAAGGGGGCTCCTACAATGAGCAGTTCTTC CATSRDGEGGSYNEQFF
TRBJ2-3 NA NA TRBV7-2 TGTGCCAGCAGCTTAGACTTAGCGTACCCTAGCACAGATACGCAGTATTTT CASSLDLAYPSTDTQYF
TRBJ2-4 NA NA TRBV6-5 TGCGCCAGCAGTTACTCGCTGGCAGGGAAAAACATTCAGTACTTC CASSYSLAGKNIQYF
TRBJ1-1 NA NA TRBV2 TGTGCCAGCAGTGTAAGAGGGGGCACTGAAGCTTTCTTT CASSVRGGTEAFF
TRBJ1-2 NA NA TRBV15 TGTGCCACCAGCAGACAGGGGACCTCCTATGGCTACACCTTC CATSRQGTSYGYTF
TRBJ1-2 NA TRBD1 TRBV5-8 TGTGCCAGCAGGGCGGGACAGACAACGGATGGCTACACCTTC CASRAGQTTDGYTF
TRBJ2-1 NA TRBD2 TRBV18 TGTGCCAGCTCACCACAAGCGGGGGGAGATCTTCGTGAGCAGTTCTTC CASSPQAGGDLREQFF
TRBJ2-7 NA TRBD1 TRBV6-1 TGTGCCAGCAGCCTACAGGGGAGTCAGGACGAGCAGTACTTC CASSLQGSQDEQYF
TRBJ1-2 NA NA TRBV7-9 TGTGCCAGCAGCTTAATAGGGGGTGGTGGCTACACCTTC CASSLIGGGGYTF
TRBJ1-4 NA NA TRBV7-2 TGTGCCAGCAGCACTACCGGGACACATGTCAGGGAAAAACTGTTTTTT CASSTTGTHVREKLFF